This T cell receptor (beta chain) derives from a study of blood T cell repertoires in COVID-19. The V end was cut by 5 bases, the J end by 17 bases, with 19 bases between. In germline, CDR1 is LGHDT, CDR2 YNNKEL (reference sequence). The length of the CDR3 is 13 residues. Profiling relied on immunoSEQ multiplex PCR, and the TCRdb table lists in-frame clones only, not all of them. The data show roughly 520,000 clones, roughly 88% seen once. The sequence derives from a woman in her thirties or forties who had recovered from COVID-19. Material for sequencing was PBMCs or T cells enriched from blood (not recorded which). The genes are TRBV3-1 (or the pseudogene TRBV3-2) and TRBJ1-6; a weak D match, TRBD1 (6 bases). The CDR3 region has the DNA TGTGCCAGCAGCGAGTTATACGGGGGGCGCTTCCACTTT. Encoded protein: CASSELYGGRFHF.